This T cell receptor beta chain came from a study of shared clonotypes between healthy human individuals. Study-wide context: The donors, a couple of women and a few men, were aged 18 to 49.

Donors comprised healthy HIV-negative adults lacking recent acute infections or vaccinations. Each cell subset's genomic DNA was divided evenly among several immunoSEQ plates. Method: immunoSEQ multiplex PCR; TCRdb's copy keeps in-frame clones and lacks some. Seen here are 2 million to 2.5 million clones, about nine tenths observed once, and the top ten hold 0.37%. The sample was naive CD4+ T cells from PBMCs. Subset reported: CD45RA+ positively selected. The TCR sequence derives from a man aged 18 to 30 in good health. Some clones in this sample may be carry-over from other donors' samples.

CDR3 bases: TGTGCCAGCAGCCAACCCGGGAAGCGGGTGGAGGCTTTCTTT. It encodes CASSQPGKRVEAFF. The genes are TRBV14 and TRBJ1-1; no reliable D call. The CDR3 contains 14 residues. CDR1 and CDR2 from the germline V gene are SGHDN and FVKESK. Trimming took 2 bases from V and 11 from J, leaving 18 bases between them.